This T cell receptor beta chain emerged from a study of cytomegalovirus exposure and HLA in healthy donors. Study in general: An early data release held some 85 million unique TCRs from HLA-typed donors. In terms of ancestry, the Caucasian-associated cluster contained roughly 81% of the 300 to 400 genotyped donors.

The PCR made use of 60 Vbeta and 13 Jbeta primers. TCRdb's copy holds only in-frame clones and misses some; the assay was immunoSEQ multiplex PCR. Of 150,000 to 200,000 clones listed, approximately 79% were seen once; the top ten hold about 2.5%. Study observations and caveats: It was only CMV serostatus that was available as immune exposure information.

This CDR3 has 15 amino acids. Germline lookup yields CDR1 SEHNR and CDR2 FQNEAQ (reference sequence). The V gene lost 1 base and the J gene lost 2 bases, with 10 bases spanning the gap. With regard to this clone: Antigen specificity is unknown.

V and J are TRBV7-9 and TRBJ2-3, with D tentatively TRBD1 (5 bases). The sequenced sample consisted of PBMCs. The TCR comes from a male donor in good health and CMV-seronegative. CDR3 sequence: CASSLGGGFTDTQYF. The CDR3 bases are TGTGCCAGCAGCTTAGGGGGCGGCTTCACAGATACGCAGTATTTT.